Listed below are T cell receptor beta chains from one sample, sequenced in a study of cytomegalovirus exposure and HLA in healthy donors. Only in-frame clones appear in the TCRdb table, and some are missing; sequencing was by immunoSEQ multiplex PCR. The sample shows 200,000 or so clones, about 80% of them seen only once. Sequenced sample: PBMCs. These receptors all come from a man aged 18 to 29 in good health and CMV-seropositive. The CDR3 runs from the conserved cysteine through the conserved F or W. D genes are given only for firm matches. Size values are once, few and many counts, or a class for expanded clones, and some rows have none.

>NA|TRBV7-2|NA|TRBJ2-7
TGTGCCAGCCGCGGCCGCTCCTACGAGCAGTACTTC
CASRGRSYEQYF
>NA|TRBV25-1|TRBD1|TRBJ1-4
TGTGCCAGCAGCCTGGGACAGGGGGCTGAAAAACTGTTTTTT
CASSLGQGAEKLFF
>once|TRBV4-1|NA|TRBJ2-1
TGCGCCAGCAGCCAAGAGAGGAAGCGGAACTACAATGAGCAGTTCTTC
CASSQERKRNYNEQFF
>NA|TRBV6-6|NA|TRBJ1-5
TGTGCCAGCAGTTACCAGGGGAGCAATCAGCCCCAGCATTTT
CASSYQGSNQPQHF
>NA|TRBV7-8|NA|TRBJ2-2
TGTGCCAGCAGCTTAGACTACGCGAACACCGGGGAGCTGTTTTTT
CASSLDYANTGELFF
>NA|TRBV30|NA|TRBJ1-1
TGTGCCTGGAGGACGGGCAGGGGCACTGAAGCTTTCTTT
CAWRTGRGTEAFF
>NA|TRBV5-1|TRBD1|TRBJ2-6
TGCGCCAGCAGCCCGGACAGGGGATCCGGGGCCAACGTCCTGACTTTC
CASSPDRGSGANVLTF
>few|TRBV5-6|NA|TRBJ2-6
TGTGCCAGCAGCTTCCGTTTGAGCTCTGGGGCCAACGTCCTGACTTTC
CASSFRLSSGANVLTF
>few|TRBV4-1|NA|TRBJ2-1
TGCGCCAGCAGCCAAGGTTCTTGGTACTCCTCCTACAATGAGCAGTTCTTC
CASSQGSWYSSYNEQFF
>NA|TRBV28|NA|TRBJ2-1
TGTGCCAGCAGTTTATCATCAGAATACAATGAGCAGTTCTTC
CASSLSSEYNEQFF
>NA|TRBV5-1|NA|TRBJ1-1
TGCGCCAGCAGCTTTCGGGCAGGGAAGAGATCGGCCACTGAAGCTTTCTTT
CASSFRAGKRSATEAFF
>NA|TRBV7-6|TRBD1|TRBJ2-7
TGTGCCAGCAGCTTAGATTGGGTTTCCGGGGACAGGGGTTCCTACGAGCAGTACTTC
CASSLDWVSGDRGSYEQYF
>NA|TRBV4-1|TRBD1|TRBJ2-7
TGCGCCAGCAGCCCCCAGGGGGCCTACGAGCAGTACTTC
CASSPQGAYEQYF
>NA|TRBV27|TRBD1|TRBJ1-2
TGTGCCAGCAGACCGGACAGGGTCTATGGCTACACCTTC
CASRPDRVYGYTF
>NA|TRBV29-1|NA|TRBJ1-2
TGCAGCGTTGAAGCCGGACTACTCTATGGCTACACCTTC
CSVEAGLLYGYTF
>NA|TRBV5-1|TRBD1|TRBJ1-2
TGCGCCAGCAGCTCATATACAGGGGTTGACTATGGCTACACCTTC
CASSSYTGVDYGYTF
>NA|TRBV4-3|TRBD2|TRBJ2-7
TGCGCCAGCAGCCAAGTCGGGGCTAGCGGGAGGGCCTACGAGCAGTACTTC
CASSQVGASGRAYEQYF
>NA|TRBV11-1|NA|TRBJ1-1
TGTGCCAGCAGCTTACAGGGTTGGGGCACTGAAGCTTTCTTT
CASSLQGWGTEAFF
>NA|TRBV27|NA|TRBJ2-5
TGTGCCAGCAGTTTGGCGGCTAGCGTACAAGAGACCCAGTACTTC
CASSLAASVQETQYF
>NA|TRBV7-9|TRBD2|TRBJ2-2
TGTGCCAGCAGCTCCGGGACTAGCGGGAGACCCCGGAACACCGGGGAGCTGTTTTTT
CASSSGTSGRPRNTGELFF
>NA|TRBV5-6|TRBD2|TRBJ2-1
TGTGCCAGCAGCTCCGCTCCGGGACTAGCGGTATACAATGAGCAGTTCTTC
CASSSAPGLAVYNEQFF
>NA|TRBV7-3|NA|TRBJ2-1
TGTGCCAGCAGCTTGGGGAGGAACAATGAGCAGTTCTTC
CASSLGRNNEQFF
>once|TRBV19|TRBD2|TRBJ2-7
TGTGCCAGTAGTATATCAGCGGGGGTGATCTGGGAGCAGTACTTC
CASSISAGVIWEQYF
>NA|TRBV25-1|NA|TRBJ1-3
TGTGCCGTCGAGAGGGGAAACACCATATATTTT
CAVERGNTIYF
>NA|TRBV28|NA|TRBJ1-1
TGTGCCAGCAGTTTAGTAGGGGGCACTGAAGCTTTCTTT
CASSLVGGTEAFF
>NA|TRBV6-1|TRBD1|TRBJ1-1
TGTGCCAGCAGTTTGGACAGGGCCTATGAAGCTTTCTTT
CASSLDRAYEAFF
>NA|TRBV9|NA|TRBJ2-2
TGTGCCAGCAGCGTTGGTAGCGACGCGAACACCGGGGAGCTGTTTTTT
CASSVGSDANTGELFF
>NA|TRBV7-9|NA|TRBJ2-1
TGTGCCAGCAGCTTAGTCGAGTCGGATGAGCAGTTCTTC
CASSLVESDEQFF
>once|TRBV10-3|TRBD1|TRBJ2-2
TGTGCCATCACCGGACAGGCGACCACCGGGGAGCTGTTTTTT
CAITGQATTGELFF
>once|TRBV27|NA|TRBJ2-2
TGTGCCAGCAGTTACGCAGAAACCACCGGGGAGCTGTTTTTT
CASSYAETTGELFF
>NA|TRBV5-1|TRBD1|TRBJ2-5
TGCGCCAGCAGCTCACCGAACAGGGGAGAAGAGACCCAGTACTTC
CASSSPNRGEETQYF
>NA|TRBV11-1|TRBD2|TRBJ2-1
TGTGCCAGCAGCCTCCGGGGGGGGGACTACAATGAGCAGTTCTTC
CASSLRGGDYNEQFF
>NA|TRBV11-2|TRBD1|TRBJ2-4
TGTGCCAGCAGCTTAGGGATACAGGGGGCCGAAAACATTCAGTACTTC
CASSLGIQGAENIQYF
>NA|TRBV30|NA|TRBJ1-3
TGTGCCAGCCCGAGCTCTGGAAACACCATATATTTT
CASPSSGNTIYF
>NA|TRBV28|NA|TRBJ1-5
TGTGCCAGCGAGACAGCAAATCAGCCCCAGCATTTT
CASETANQPQHF
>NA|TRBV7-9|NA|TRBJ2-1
TGTGCCAGCACCCAATCCGGGACAATGCCCTTCTTC
CASTQSGTMPFF
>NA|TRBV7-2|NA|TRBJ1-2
TGTGCCAGCAGCTCCGACACCGGGGGCTATGGCTACACCTTC
CASSSDTGGYGYTF
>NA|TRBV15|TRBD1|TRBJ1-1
TGTGCCACCAGCCCCAGGGACAGGAGATATGCTGAAGCTTTCTTT
CATSPRDRRYAEAFF
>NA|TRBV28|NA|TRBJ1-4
TGTGCCAGCAGTTTTGTCGCAACTAATGAAAAACTGTTTTTT
CASSFVATNEKLFF
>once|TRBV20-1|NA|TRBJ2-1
TGCAGTGCCCCCCTAGGGGATAAGCAGTTCTTC
CSAPLGDKQFF
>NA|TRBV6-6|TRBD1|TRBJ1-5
TGTGCCAGCAGCCCGGACAGGGACGGGCCCCAGCATTTT
CASSPDRDGPQHF
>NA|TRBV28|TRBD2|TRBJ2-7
TGTGCCAGCAGTTTTGATGCGGGAGCTCTTTACGAGCAGTACTTC
CASSFDAGALYEQYF
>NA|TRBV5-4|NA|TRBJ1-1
TGTGCCAGCAGCTTGAGGACATTGAACACTGAAGCTTTCTTT
CASSLRTLNTEAFF
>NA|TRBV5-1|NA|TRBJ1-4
TGCGCCAGCAGCCGGGGAGAGGAGGGAGAAAAACTGTTTTTT
CASSRGEEGEKLFF
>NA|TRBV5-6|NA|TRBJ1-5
TGTGCCAGCAGCTTGGACAGGAAGAAGGCCCAGCATTTT
CASSLDRKKAQHF
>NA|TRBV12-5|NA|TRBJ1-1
TGTGCTAGTGGTTTGGTACTGGGGAGTCTGGATGAAGCTTTCTTT
CASGLVLGSLDEAFF
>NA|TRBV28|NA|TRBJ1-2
TGTGCCAGCAGTTTATTGGCCCTCTATGGCTACACCTTC
CASSLLALYGYTF
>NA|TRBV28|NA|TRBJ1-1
TGTGCCAGCAGCCGGACTTCTAACACTGAAGCTTTCTTT
CASSRTSNTEAFF
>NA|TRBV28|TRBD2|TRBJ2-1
TGTGCCAGCAATAGCGGGAACTTCAATGAGCAGTTCTTC
CASNSGNFNEQFF
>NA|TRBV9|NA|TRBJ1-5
TGTGCCAGCAGCGTAGGCTCCGGTCAGCCCCAGCATTTT
CASSVGSGQPQHF
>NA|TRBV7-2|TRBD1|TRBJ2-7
TGTGCCAGCAGCTCTGATTCGGGACAGGGGAGGGTGCAGTACTTC
CASSSDSGQGRVQYF
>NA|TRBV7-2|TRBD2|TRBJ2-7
TGTGCCAGCATCACGACTAGCGGCTCCTACGAGCAGTACTTC
CASITTSGSYEQYF
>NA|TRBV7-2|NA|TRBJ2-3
TGTGCCAGCAGCAATAGCCTCTTGAGAGCTACTCAAGATACGCAGTATTTT
CASSNSLLRATQDTQYF
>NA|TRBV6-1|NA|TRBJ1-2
TGTGCCAGCAGTGAAAGCCCAGGGGTCCCCTATGGCTACACCTTC
CASSESPGVPYGYTF
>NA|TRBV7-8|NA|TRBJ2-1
TGTGCCAGCAGCTGGAGGTCCGCTAGCATGAGCTCCTACAATGAGCAGTTCTTC
CASSWRSASMSSYNEQFF
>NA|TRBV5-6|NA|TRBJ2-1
TGTGCCAGCAGCTTGGGCGGGAACGTTAACAATGAGCAGTTCTTC
CASSLGGNVNNEQFF
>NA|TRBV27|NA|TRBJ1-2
TGTGCCAGCAGATCAGGGCGCGGCGGCTACACCTTC
CASRSGRGGYTF
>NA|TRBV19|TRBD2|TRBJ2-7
TGTGCCAGTAGTATGCTGACTAGCGGGAGGGAGAACTACGAGCAGTACTTC
CASSMLTSGRENYEQYF
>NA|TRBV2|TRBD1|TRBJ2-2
TGTGCCAGCAGGGCCGGGACAGCGAACACCGGGGAGCTGTTTTTT
CASRAGTANTGELFF